This T cell receptor (beta chain) was captured by sequencing in a study of radiation and T cells in renal cell carcinoma. Study background: Nephrectomy followed 15 Gy stereotactic body radiation by 4 weeks. Whole-study results and caveats: In blood, top tumor clones expanded by 2 weeks, shrinking by 4.

This clone was picked up one time. The antigen is undetermined. Repertoires were generated with immunoSEQ multiplex PCR, while TCRdb's copy carries only in-frame clones and drops some. This sample has 140,000 to 150,000 clones; 88% occur once, and the top ten carry around 4%. This sample's time point: baseline pretreatment blood. Treatment here: 15 Gy SBRT to primary tumor, nephrectomy 4 weeks later. Germline lookup yields CDR1 KGHSH and CDR2 LQKENI. V was clipped by 4 bases and J by 3 bases, with 25 bases between them. The length of the CDR3 is 18 residues. The chain links TRBV18 to TRBJ2-7, with D perhaps TRBD2 (6 bases). The sequence derives from a woman in her sixties or seventies with renal cell carcinoma. Sequencing was performed on blood, taken from a patient whose treatment included radiotherapy and nephrectomy. The CDR3, as DNA: TGTGCCAGCTCACTACAACCCGTGGCTAGCGCTAGCAACTACGAGCAGTACTTC. It encodes CASSLQPVASASNYEQYF.